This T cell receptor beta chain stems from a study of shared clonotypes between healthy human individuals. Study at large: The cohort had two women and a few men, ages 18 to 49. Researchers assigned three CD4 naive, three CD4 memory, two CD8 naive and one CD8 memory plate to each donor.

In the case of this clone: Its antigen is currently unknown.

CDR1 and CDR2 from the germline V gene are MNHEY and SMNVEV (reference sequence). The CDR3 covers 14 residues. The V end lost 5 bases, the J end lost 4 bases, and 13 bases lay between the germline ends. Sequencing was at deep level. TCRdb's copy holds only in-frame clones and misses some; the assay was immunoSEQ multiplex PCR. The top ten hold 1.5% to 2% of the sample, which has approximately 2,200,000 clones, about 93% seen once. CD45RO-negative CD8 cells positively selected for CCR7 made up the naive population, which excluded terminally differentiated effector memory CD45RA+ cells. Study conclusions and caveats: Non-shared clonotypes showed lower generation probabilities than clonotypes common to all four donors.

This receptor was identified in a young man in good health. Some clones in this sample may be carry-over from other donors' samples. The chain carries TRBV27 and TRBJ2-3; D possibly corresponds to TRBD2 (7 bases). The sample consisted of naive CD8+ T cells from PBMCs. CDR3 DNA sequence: TGTGCCAGCAGTAGGGGGGGATTCGCAGATACGCAGTATTTT. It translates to CASSRGGFADTQYF.